The clone carrying this TCR beta chain showed up just a few times. Its antigen is still unknown. TCRdb passed the reads through MiXCR, listing each CDR3 protein once. The table includes some 900,000 distinct CDR3 sequences, 32% detected once. The source of the sample is a study of T cell repertoires in cytomegalovirus infection. Study-level information: Public TCR beta signatures were indicative of both CMV infection and a matching HLA type.

V dropped 6 bases and J dropped 3 bases, with 11 bases sitting between them. The CDR3 consists of 13 residues. Germline loops: CDR1 MNHEY, CDR2 SVGAGI. Points from the study as a whole: Cumulated frequencies of public TCR beta families served to identify carriers of CMV plus the relevant HLA.

This TCR was recovered from a human donor in good health (CMV status not recorded). Some clones in this sample may be carry-over from other donors' samples. The chain employs TRBV6-5 and TRBJ1-2; no reliable D call. Sequencing used cultured CD8+ T cells from PBMCs, obtained from culture after CMV antigen stimulation. DNA for the CDR3: TGTGCCAGCAGCTCCTCCGGGGACTATGGCTACACCTTC. This sequence encodes CASSSSGDYGYTF.